This T cell receptor beta chain was found in a study of immune evolution from preneoplasia to lung adenocarcinoma. Findings and caveats of the study: Clonality was highest in normal lung, lower in later-stage lesions apparently. From normal lung to invasive adenocarcinoma, top clone frequencies appeared to decrease.

A note on this clone: The antigen is not known.

Germline assignment: CDR1 SNHLY and CDR2 FYNNEI. V shed 6 bases and J shed 5 bases, with 24 bases lying between them. The CDR3 spans 17 residues. TCRdb's table, derived via immunoSEQ multiplex PCR, lists solely in-frame clones and lacks some. The repertoire has thousands of clones, 65% to 75% of them found once; the top ten carry 9.8%. Patient tissue came from resections in Japan or China, 2014–2017. Histologic diagnosis was independently verified by two lung pathologists. Sequencing was performed on FFPE adjacent normal lung tissue. The chain couples TRBV2 to TRBJ2-3; D possibly matches TRBD1 or TRBD2 (5 bases each). This TCR was sampled from a donor at least 70 years old with lung adenocarcinoma. The CDR3 sequence is CASSTGMGWGRGDTQYF. Here the CDR3 DNA reads TGTGCCAGCAGCACCGGGATGGGGTGGGGCAGAGGAGATACGCAGTATTTT.